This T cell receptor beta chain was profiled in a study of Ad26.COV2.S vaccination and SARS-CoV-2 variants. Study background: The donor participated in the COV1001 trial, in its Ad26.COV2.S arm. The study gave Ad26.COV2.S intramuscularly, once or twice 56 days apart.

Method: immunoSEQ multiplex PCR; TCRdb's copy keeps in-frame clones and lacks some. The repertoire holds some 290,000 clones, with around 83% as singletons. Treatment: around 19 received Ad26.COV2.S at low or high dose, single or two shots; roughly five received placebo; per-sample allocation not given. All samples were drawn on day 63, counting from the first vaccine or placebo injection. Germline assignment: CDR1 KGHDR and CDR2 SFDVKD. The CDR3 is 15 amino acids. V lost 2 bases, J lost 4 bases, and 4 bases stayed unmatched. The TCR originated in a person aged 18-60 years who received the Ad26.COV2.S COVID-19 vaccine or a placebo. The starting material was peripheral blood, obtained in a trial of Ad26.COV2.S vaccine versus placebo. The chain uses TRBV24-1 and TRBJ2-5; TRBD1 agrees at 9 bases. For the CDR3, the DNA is TGTGCCACCAGTGATTCTACAGGGGGCCGAGAGACCCAGTACTTC. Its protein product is CATSDSTGGRETQYF.